Listed below are T cell receptor beta chains from one sample, sequenced in a study of OX40 agonist ivuxolimab in advanced cancers. The repertoire was sequenced with immunoSEQ multiplex PCR; TCRdb's copy has only in-frame clones and lacks some. Here the sample spans some 25,000 clones, 75% to 90% being singletons. Source: CD4+ or CD8+ T cells sorted from blood, taken in a trial of the OX40 agonist ivuxolimab. These receptors were collected from an adult with an advanced solid tumor such as melanoma, head and neck, liver or kidney cancer. CDR3s include the opening cysteine and the closing phenylalanine or tryptophan. Fields, in order: CDR3 DNA, CDR3 protein, D gene, J gene, V gene, clone size. D genes are given only for firm matches. Rows give clone size only sometimes, using once, few, many, or a class for an expanded clone.

TGTGCCAGCAGAAACCCTCGGGGGGAAGGAGAGACCCAGTACTTC,CASRNPRGEGETQYF,TRBD2,TRBJ2-5,TRBV6-5,-
TGTGCCAGCAGCCCCACCGGGGGCGCAGGGAAAGAGCAGTACTTC,CASSPTGGAGKEQYF,-,TRBJ2-5,TRBV13,-
TGTGCCAGCAGCCAAGTTAGGCGTGGCAAAGCTGGGGCCTACGAGCAGTACTTC,CASSQVRRGKAGAYEQYF,-,TRBJ2-7,TRBV14,-
TGTGCCACCAGCCAGTACAATGAGCAGTTCTTC,CATSQYNEQFF,-,TRBJ2-1,TRBV15,-
TGTGCCAGCAGCTTACTGAACACTGAAGCTTTCTTT,CASSLLNTEAFF,-,TRBJ1-1,TRBV11-2,once
-,CASSFKGRKNCFF,-,TRBJ1-4,TRBV5-1,-
TGTGCCAGCAGTTCTGGTGGGGTCATTGGAAACACCATATATTTT,CASSSGGVIGNTIYF,-,TRBJ1-3,TRBV6-5,-
TGCGCCAGCAGCTTGGAGGGGCCCCAAGAGACCCAGTACTTC,CASSLEGPQETQYF,-,TRBJ2-5,TRBV5-1,-
TGCGCCAGCAGCCAAGCCCGGGGAGGGGAATTGTTCACTGAAGCTTTCTTT,CASSQARGGELFTEAFF,-,TRBJ1-1,TRBV4-1,-
TGCGCCAGCAGCCTTTCCAACGGCCCGGAGTTCTTC,CASSLSNGPEFF,-,TRBJ2-1,TRBV4-3,-
TGTGCCACCCAAGGGACTGAGTATGGCTACACCTTC,CATQGTEYGYTF,-,TRBJ1-2,TRBV6-1,-
TGTGCCAGCAGCTCCCGGGGGCCCTATGGCTACACCTTC,CASSSRGPYGYTF,-,TRBJ1-2,TRBV7-8,few
TGTGCCAGCAGACCGGGACTAACCTACGAGCAGTACTTC,CASRPGLTYEQYF,TRBD2,TRBJ2-7,TRBV2,-
TGTGCCTCTCGTAGGGGCATGAACACTGAAGCTTTCTTT,CASRRGMNTEAFF,-,TRBJ1-1,TRBV6-6,-
TGTGCCAGCACCCCTGAAACCAACATTCAGTACTTC,CASTPETNIQYF,-,TRBJ2-4,TRBV28,-
TGTGCCAGCAGTAGAACCTCCCTCGGCTCCTACGAGCAGTACTTC,CASSRTSLGSYEQYF,-,TRBJ2-7,TRBV28,once
TGTGCCAGTACCCCCCGGGGCGATAGCAATCAGCCCCAGCATTTT,CASTPRGDSNQPQHF,-,TRBJ1-5,TRBV19,-
TGTGCCAGCAGCCTTACACAGGGGCCCATCGTTCAGCCCCAGCATTTT,CASSLTQGPIVQPQHF,TRBD1,TRBJ1-5,TRBV28,-
TGTGCCAGCTCAGGGGGCGCACGATATGGCTACACCTTC,CASSGGARYGYTF,TRBD1,TRBJ1-2,TRBV28,-
TGTGCCAGTAGTATTTCGGCGGGACCCTACAATGAGCAGTTCTTC,CASSISAGPYNEQFF,-,TRBJ2-1,TRBV19,-
TGTGCCAGCAGCTCCGTTTATGGGGATGAGCAGTTCTTC,CASSSVYGDEQFF,-,TRBJ2-1,TRBV14,-
TGTGCCAGCTCCCCACCGGGACAGCAAGAGACCCAGTACTTC,CASSPPGQQETQYF,TRBD1,TRBJ2-5,TRBV18,-
TGTGCCAGCTCACCGGGACAGGTGGCGGGAAACACCATATATTTT,CASSPGQVAGNTIYF,TRBD1,TRBJ1-3,TRBV18,-
TGTGCCAGCAGAAGCGGGACCCAGGGTTCTGGCTACACCTTC,CASRSGTQGSGYTF,-,TRBJ1-2,TRBV6-5,-
TGTGCCAGCAGTTCAGGGGGCGGTCGTTGGAACTATGGCTACACCTTC,CASSSGGGRWNYGYTF,TRBD1,TRBJ1-2,TRBV6-5,-
TGTGCCAGCAGCTTAGCCCCAGGGATCGGCTACGAGCAGTACTTC,CASSLAPGIGYEQYF,-,TRBJ2-7,TRBV11-2,-
TGCGCCAGCAGCCAAGGGCTCCCCAGGGCTGGAAACACCATATATTTT,CASSQGLPRAGNTIYF,-,TRBJ1-3,TRBV4-3,-
TGCGCCAGCAGCGACGTAGCGGGAGGTGATACGCAGTATTTT,CASSDVAGGDTQYF,TRBD2,TRBJ2-3,TRBV5-1,-
TGCGCCAGCAGCCTGACAGGGGCTACTGAAGCTTTCTTT,CASSLTGATEAFF,TRBD1,TRBJ1-1,TRBV5-1,-
TGCAGCGTTGAAGCAGAAAGGGGAGCAGCTTTCTTT,CSVEAERGAAFF,-,TRBJ1-1,TRBV29-1,-
TGCGCCAGCAGTTTCCAGGGGGGGCTCGGTACCGGGGCCAACGTCCTGACTTTC,CASSFQGGLGTGANVLTF,-,TRBJ2-6,TRBV5-1,-
TGTGCCAGCAGCGATAGGGACTATACTTCGTACGAGCAGTACTTC,CASSDRDYTSYEQYF,TRBD2,TRBJ2-7,TRBV7-2,-
TGCGCCAGTAGAATAGCGGGAGTGGGCAATGAGCAGTTCTTC,CASRIAGVGNEQFF,TRBD2,TRBJ2-1,TRBV5-1,-
TGCGCCAGCAGCTTCGGGACTAGCGGAGGGGACAATGAGCAGTTCTTC,CASSFGTSGGDNEQFF,TRBD2,TRBJ2-1,TRBV5-1,-
TGTGCCAGCTCTTCGGGGATTTCGGGACAGGGCTACGAGCAGTACTTC,CASSSGISGQGYEQYF,TRBD1,TRBJ2-7,TRBV18,-
TGTGCCAGCAGCTTGACAGATACGCAGTATTTT,CASSLTDTQYF,-,TRBJ2-3,TRBV5-4,-
TGTGCCAGCAGCCTCGGGGACTGGCAAGGAGCTCGCAATCAGCCCCAGCATTTT,CASSLGDWQGARNQPQHF,-,TRBJ1-5,TRBV5-6,-
TGTGCCAGCAGACTTAAGCGGGAGGGAGGCACAGATACGCAGTATTTT,CASRLKREGGTDTQYF,TRBD2,TRBJ2-3,TRBV7-8,-
TGTGCCAGCAGCTTACGGACAGCACAAGAGACCCAGTACTTC,CASSLRTAQETQYF,-,TRBJ2-5,TRBV11-1,-
TGTGCCAGCAGCTCTGGACAGGGAGAAGGAGCTTTCTTT,CASSSGQGEGAFF,TRBD1,TRBJ1-1,TRBV5-6,few
TGTGCCAGCTCACCACTCGCACCCTCGATCCACACCGGGGAGCTGTTTTTT,CASSPLAPSIHTGELFF,-,TRBJ2-2,TRBV18,-
TGTGCCAGCAGCTTGGGGTTCTCTGGAAACACCATATATTTT,CASSLGFSGNTIYF,-,TRBJ1-3,TRBV13,-
TGTGCCAGCAGCTTCCCTAGGGGAGAGCAAGAGACCCAGTACTTC,CASSFPRGEQETQYF,-,TRBJ2-5,TRBV7-3,-
TGTGCCAGCACCGTCGGAGCGGGAGTCGGGGAGCAGTACTTC,CASTVGAGVGEQYF,TRBD2,TRBJ2-7,TRBV2,-
TGTGCCAGCAGTGCGGACAGGGGGGCCTACGAGCAGTACTTC,CASSADRGAYEQYF,TRBD1,TRBJ2-7,TRBV6-1,once
TGTGCCAGCAGCTTTATGACACCCCAAGAGACCCAGTACTTC,CASSFMTPQETQYF,-,TRBJ2-5,TRBV11-2,-
TGTGCCAGCAGAAACCGGGACTACTCCTACAATGAGCAGTTCTTC,CASRNRDYSYNEQFF,TRBD2,TRBJ2-1,TRBV6-5,-
TGTGCCAGCAGCTTAAATCACGGGGGATACGAGCAGTACTTC,CASSLNHGGYEQYF,-,TRBJ2-7,TRBV7-3,-
TGTGCCAGCAGAATCTCAGGGGGATCTGGAAACACCATATATTTT,CASRISGGSGNTIYF,TRBD1,TRBJ1-3,TRBV28,-
TGTGCCAGTAGTTTCCAGGGAACTCACAATGAGCAGTTCTTC,CASSFQGTHNEQFF,-,TRBJ2-1,TRBV19,-
TGTGCCAGCTCAGTCGGACAGGTCTATGGCTACACCTTC,CASSVGQVYGYTF,TRBD1,TRBJ1-2,TRBV18,-
TGTGCCAGCCTGGGCTTGAACACTGAAGCTTTCTTT,CASLGLNTEAFF,-,TRBJ1-1,TRBV6-6,-
TGTGCCAGCAGCTCTGGTGCCGGCACTGAAGCTTTCTTT,CASSSGAGTEAFF,-,TRBJ1-1,TRBV7-3,-
TGTGCCAGCAGCGCCCAGAGGGGCGGCTACACCTTC,CASSAQRGGYTF,-,TRBJ1-2,TRBV7-9,-
TGTGCCAGCAGGGGGGGGCTAGCGGGAGGTCGGGAGCGCAATGAGCAGTTCTTC,CASRGGLAGGRERNEQFF,TRBD2,TRBJ2-1,TRBV4-2,-
TGCGCCAGCAGGACCGGGACCTACAATGAGCAGTTCTTC,CASRTGTYNEQFF,-,TRBJ2-1,TRBV5-1,-
TGTGCCTGGAACCCGGGACAGGGATTCAGTGAGCAGTTCTTC,CAWNPGQGFSEQFF,TRBD1,TRBJ2-1,TRBV30,once
TGTGCCAGCAGCCAACCATCCGGGGGGACAGGGGCCTACAATGAGCAGTTCTTC,CASSQPSGGTGAYNEQFF,TRBD1,TRBJ2-1,TRBV4-2,-
TGTGCCAGCAGGCGGGGGACGAACACCGGGGAGCTGTTTTTT,CASRRGTNTGELFF,TRBD2,TRBJ2-2,TRBV9,few
TGCGCCAGCAGCTCAACAGGGGCCTACCCCTACGAGCAGTACTTC,CASSSTGAYPYEQYF,TRBD1,TRBJ2-7,TRBV5-1,-